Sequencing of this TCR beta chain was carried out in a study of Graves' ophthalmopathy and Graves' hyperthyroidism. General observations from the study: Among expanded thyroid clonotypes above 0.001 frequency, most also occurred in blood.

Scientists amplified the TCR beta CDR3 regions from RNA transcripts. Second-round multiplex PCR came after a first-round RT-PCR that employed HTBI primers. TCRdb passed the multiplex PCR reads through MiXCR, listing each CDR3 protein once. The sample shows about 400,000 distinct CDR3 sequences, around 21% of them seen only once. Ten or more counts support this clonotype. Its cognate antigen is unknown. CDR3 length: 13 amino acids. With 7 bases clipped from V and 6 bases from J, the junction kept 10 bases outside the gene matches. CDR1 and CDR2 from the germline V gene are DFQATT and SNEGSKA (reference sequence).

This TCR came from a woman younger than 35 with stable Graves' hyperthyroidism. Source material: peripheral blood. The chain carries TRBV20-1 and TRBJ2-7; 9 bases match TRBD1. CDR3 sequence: CSVGTGTNREQYF. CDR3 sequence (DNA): TGCAGTGTTGGGACAGGGACAAATCGCGAGCAGTACTTC.